This TCR beta chain was sequenced for a study of Graves' ophthalmopathy and Graves' hyperthyroidism. Amplification from RNA transcripts yielded the TCR beta CDR3 regions. RT-PCR with HTBI primers came first, then second-round multiplex PCR. TCRdb reprocessed the multiplex PCR reads via MiXCR and lists one record per CDR3 protein. The sample records a few hundred thousand distinct CDR3 sequences, about a fifth being singletons. This clonotype was observed many times. This CDR3 comprises 13 residues. The germline V gene has CDR1 WNHNN and CDR2 SYGVQD (reference sequence). V lost 0 bases and J 7 bases, leaving 6 bases between the germline ends.

This receptor was obtained from a woman between 45 and 60 years old with Graves' ophthalmopathy. This chain connects TRBV10-1 to TRBJ2-2; D is perhaps TRBD1 or TRBD2 (5 bases each). Sequenced sample: peripheral blood. Written as DNA, the CDR3 is TGCGCCAGCAGTGAGTCGGGGGTCGGGGAGCTGTTTTTT. Protein sequence: CASSESGVGELFF.